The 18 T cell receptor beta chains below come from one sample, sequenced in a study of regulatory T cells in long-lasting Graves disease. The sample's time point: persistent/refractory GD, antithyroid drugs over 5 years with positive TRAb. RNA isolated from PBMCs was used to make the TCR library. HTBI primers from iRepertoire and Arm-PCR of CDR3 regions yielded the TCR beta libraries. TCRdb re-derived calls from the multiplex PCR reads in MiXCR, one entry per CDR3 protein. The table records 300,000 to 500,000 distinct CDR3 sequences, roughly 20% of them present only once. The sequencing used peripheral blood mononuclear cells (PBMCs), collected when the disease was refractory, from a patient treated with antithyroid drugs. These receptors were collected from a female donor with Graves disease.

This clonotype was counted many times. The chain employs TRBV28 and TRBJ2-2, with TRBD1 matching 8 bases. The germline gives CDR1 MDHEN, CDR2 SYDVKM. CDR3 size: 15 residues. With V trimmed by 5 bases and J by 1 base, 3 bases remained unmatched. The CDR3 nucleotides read TGTGCCAGCAGTCGGACAGGGTGGAACACCGGGGAGCTGTTTTTT. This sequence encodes CASSRTGWNTGELFF. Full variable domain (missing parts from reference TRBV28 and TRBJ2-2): DVKVTQSSRYLVKRTGEKVFLECVQDMDHENMFWYRQDPGLGLRLIYFSYDVKMKEKGDIPEGYSVSREKKERFSLILESASTNQTSMYLCASSRTGWNTGELFFGEGSRLTVL.

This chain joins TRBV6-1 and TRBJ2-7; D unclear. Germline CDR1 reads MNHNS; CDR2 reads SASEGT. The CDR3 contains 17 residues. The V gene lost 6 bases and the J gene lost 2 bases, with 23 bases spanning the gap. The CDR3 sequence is CASRSSRAANTTYEQYF. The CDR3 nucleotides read TGTGCCAGCAGAAGTTCCCGGGCGGCAAACACCACCTACGAGCAGTACTTC.

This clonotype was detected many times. The CDR3 spells CASSLWDLHLFF. The CDR3 bases are TGTGCCAGCAGCTTATGGGACCTACACCTGTTTTTT. The V and J genes are TRBV11-2 and TRBJ1-4, with D possibly matching TRBD1 (5 bases). Per germline, CDR1 SGHAT and CDR2 FQNNGV. V lost 2 bases and J 14 bases, leaving 12 bases between the germline ends. The CDR3 extends over 12 amino acids.

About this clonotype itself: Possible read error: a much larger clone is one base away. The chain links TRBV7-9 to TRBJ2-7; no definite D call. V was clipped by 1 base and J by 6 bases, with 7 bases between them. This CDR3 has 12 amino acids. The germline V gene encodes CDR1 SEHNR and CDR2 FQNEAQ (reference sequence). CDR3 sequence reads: CASSLDLLEQYF. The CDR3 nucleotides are TGTGCCAGCAGCTTAGATCTGCTCGAGCAGTACTTC.

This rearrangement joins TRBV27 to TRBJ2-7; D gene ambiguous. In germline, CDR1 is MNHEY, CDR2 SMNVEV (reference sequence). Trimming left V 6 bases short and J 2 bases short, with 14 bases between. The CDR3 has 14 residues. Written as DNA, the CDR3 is TGTGCCAGCAGCCAGGAGTCTAGAACCTACGAGCAGTACTTC. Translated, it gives CASSQESRTYEQYF.

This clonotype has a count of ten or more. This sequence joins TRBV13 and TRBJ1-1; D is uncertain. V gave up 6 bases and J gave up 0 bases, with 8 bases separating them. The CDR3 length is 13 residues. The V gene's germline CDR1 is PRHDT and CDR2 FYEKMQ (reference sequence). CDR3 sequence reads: CASSSSVNTEAFF. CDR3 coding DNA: TGTGCCAGCAGTTCCTCAGTGAACACTGAAGCTTTCTTT.

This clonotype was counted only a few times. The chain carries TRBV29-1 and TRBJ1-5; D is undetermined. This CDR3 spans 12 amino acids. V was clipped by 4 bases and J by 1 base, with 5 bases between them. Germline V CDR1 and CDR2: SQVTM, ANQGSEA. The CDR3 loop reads CSVAQSNQPQHF. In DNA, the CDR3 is TGCAGCGTTGCCCAGAGCAATCAGCCCCAGCATTTT.

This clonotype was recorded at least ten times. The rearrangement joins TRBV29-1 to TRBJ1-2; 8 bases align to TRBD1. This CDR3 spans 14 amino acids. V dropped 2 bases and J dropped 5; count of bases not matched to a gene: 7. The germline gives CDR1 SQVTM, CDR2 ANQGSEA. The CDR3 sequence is CSVEMDRDPYGYTF. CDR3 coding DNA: TGCAGCGTTGAAATGGACAGGGATCCGTATGGCTACACCTTC.

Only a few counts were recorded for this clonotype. The CDR3 loop is CASSDRLRDDYGYTF. As DNA, the CDR3 is TGTGCCAGCAGCGACCGACTCAGGGACGACTATGGCTACACCTTC. The chain uses TRBV7-9 and TRBJ1-2; tentatively, D is TRBD1 (5 bases). The germline CDR1 and CDR2 sequences are SEHNR and FQNEAQ (reference sequence). With 5 bases removed from V and 3 bases from J, the gap between germline ends came to 16 bases. The CDR3 covers 15 residues.

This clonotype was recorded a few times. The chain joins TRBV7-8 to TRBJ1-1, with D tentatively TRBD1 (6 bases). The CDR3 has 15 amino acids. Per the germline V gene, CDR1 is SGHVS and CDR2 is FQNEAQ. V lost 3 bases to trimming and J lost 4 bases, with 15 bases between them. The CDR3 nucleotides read TGTGCCAGCAGCTTTTCTGGGGGGGCGACCACTGAAGCTTTCTTT. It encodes CASSFSGGATTEAFF.

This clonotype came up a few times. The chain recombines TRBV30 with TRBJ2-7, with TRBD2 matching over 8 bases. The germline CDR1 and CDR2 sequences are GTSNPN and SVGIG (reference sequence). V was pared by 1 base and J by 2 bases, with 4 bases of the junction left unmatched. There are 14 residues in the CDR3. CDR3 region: CAWSESGGTYEQYF. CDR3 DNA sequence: TGTGCCTGGAGTGAGAGCGGGGGTACCTACGAGCAGTACTTC.

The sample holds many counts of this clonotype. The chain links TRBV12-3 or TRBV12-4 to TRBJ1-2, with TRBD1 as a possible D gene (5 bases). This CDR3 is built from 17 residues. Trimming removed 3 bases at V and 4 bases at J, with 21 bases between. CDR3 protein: CASSFTVKVRDGYGYTF. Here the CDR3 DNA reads TGTGCCAGCAGTTTTACCGTAAAAGTACGGGACGGCTATGGCTACACCTTC.

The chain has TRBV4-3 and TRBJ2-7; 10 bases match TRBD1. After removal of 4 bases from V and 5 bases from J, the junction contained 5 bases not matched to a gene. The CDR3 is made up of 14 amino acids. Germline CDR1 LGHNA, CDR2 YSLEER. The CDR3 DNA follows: TGCGCCAGCAGCCCCGGGACAGGGGCCGACGAGCAGTACTTC. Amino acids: CASSPGTGADEQYF.

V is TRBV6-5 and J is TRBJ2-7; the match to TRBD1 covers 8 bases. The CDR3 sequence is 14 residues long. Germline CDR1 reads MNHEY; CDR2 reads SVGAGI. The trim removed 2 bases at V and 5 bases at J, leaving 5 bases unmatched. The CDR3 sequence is CASSYGTGLNEQYF. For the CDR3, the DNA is TGTGCCAGCAGTTACGGGACAGGCCTAAACGAGCAGTACTTC.

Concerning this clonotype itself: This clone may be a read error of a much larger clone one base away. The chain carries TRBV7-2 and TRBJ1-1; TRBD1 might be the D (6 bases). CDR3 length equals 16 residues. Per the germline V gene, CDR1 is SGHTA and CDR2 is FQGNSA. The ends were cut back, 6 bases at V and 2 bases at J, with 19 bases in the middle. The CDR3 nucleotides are TGTGCCAGCAGTATCCGGAACAGGGCTAGTAACACTGAAGCTTTCTTT. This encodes CASSIRNRASNTEAFF.

CDR3 amino acids: CASSVWRESYEQYF. The CDR3 DNA reads TGCGCCAGCAGTGTGTGGAGGGAGAGCTACGAGCAGTACTTC. The V gene is TRBV10-2, the J gene TRBJ2-7; weak D call: TRBD2 (6 bases). Trimming took 4 bases from V and 3 from J, leaving 13 bases between them. Per germline, CDR1 WSHSY and CDR2 SAAADI. This CDR3 has 14 amino acids.

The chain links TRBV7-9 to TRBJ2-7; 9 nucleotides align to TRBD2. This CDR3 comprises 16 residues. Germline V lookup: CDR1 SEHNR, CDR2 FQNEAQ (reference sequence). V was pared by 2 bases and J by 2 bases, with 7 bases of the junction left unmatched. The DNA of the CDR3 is TGTGCCAGCAGCTTAATGGCGGGAGGGCCGCCCTACGAGCAGTACTTC. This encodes CASSLMAGGPPYEQYF.

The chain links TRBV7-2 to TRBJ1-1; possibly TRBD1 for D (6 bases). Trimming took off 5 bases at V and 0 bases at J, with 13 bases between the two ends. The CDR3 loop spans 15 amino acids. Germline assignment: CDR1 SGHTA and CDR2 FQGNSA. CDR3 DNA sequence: TGTGCCAGCAGCACAGCCGGGGGCATGAACACTGAAGCTTTCTTT. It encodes CASSTAGGMNTEAFF. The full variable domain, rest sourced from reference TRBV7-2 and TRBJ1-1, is GAGVSQSPSNKVTEKGKDVELRCDPISGHTALYWYRQSLGQGLEFLIYFQGNSAPDKSGLPSDRFSAERTGGSVSTLTIQRTQQEDSAVYLCASSTAGGMNTEAFFGQGTRLTVV.